Below are 20 T cell receptor beta chains sequenced from a single sample in a study of cytomegalovirus exposure and HLA in healthy donors. The PCR employed 60 Vbeta primers together with 13 Jbeta primers. Produced via immunoSEQ multiplex PCR; TCRdb's table is partial and in-frame only. The sample has roughly 200,000 clones, around 78% seen once; the top ten hold about 2.1%. Sequencing was performed on PBMCs. The receptors derive from a man aged 25-45 years in good health and CMV-seronegative.

A single count supports this clone. The CDR3 protein is CASSESEGRRETQYF. DNA for the CDR3: TGTGCCAGCAGTGAATCGGAGGGTAGAAGGGAGACCCAGTACTTC. The rearrangement links TRBV25-1 to TRBJ2-5; D might be TRBD2 (6 bases). This CDR3 has 15 residues. Germline V CDR1 and CDR2: MGHDK, SYGVNS. V lost 1 base and J lost 5, with 14 bases in between.

V gene TRBV29-1 combines with J gene TRBJ1-2; tentative D call: TRBD1 (6 bases). Trimming left V 5 bases short and J 8 bases short, with 9 bases between. Per the germline V gene, CDR1 is SQVTM and CDR2 is ANQGSEA. The CDR3 spans 10 residues. The CDR3 bases are TGCAGCGTTCAGGGGCAAGGCTACACCTTC. Protein: CSVQGQGYTF. Using reference TRBV29-1 and TRBJ1-2 for the parts outside the CDR3, the full variable domain is SAVISQKPSRDICQRGTSLTIQCQVDSQVTMMFWYRQQPGQSLTLIATANQGSEATYESGFVIDKFPISRPNLTFSTLTVSNMSPEDSSIYLCSVQGQGYTFGSGTRLTVV.

The gene calls are TRBV28 and TRBJ2-1; 7 positions match TRBD1. This CDR3 is built from 14 residues. Germline CDR1 reads MDHEN; CDR2 reads SYDVKM. V was pared by 7 bases and J by 2 bases, with 5 bases of the junction left unmatched. This CDR3 is CASKGTDPYNEQFF. CDR3 DNA: TGTGCCAGCAAAGGGACAGACCCCTACAATGAGCAGTTCTTC.

The V call is TRBV7-7, the J call TRBJ1-4, with TRBD1 matching over 7 bases. Germline loops: CDR1 SSHAT, CDR2 FNYEAQ (reference sequence). CDR3 length equals 14 residues. V trimming: 5 bases; J trimming: 6 bases; junction bases outside the gene matches: 6. CDR3 nucleotide sequence: TGTGCCAGCAGCCATCGGGACAGATATGAAAAACTGTTTTTT. Encoded protein: CASSHRDRYEKLFF. Drawing the rest from reference TRBV7-7 and TRBJ1-4, the complete variable domain is GAGVSQSPRYKVTKRGQDVTLRCDPISSHATLYWYQQALGQGPEFLTYFNYEAQPDKSGLPSDRFSAERPEGSISTLTIQRTEQRDSAMYRCASSHRDRYEKLFFGSGTQLSVL.

A few counts support this clone. The chain uses TRBV27 and TRBJ2-6; 12 nucleotides agree with TRBD1. V lost 6 bases to trimming and J lost 4 bases; unmatched junction nucleotides: 7. CDR3 length: 17 residues. CDR1 is MNHEY, CDR2 SMNVEV, per germline (reference sequence). Written as DNA, the CDR3 is TGTGCCAGCAGGGTGGGACAGGGGGCAATCGGGGCCAACGTCCTGACTTTC. Its translation: CASRVGQGAIGANVLTF.

This chain links TRBV5-4 with TRBJ2-6; TRBD1 matches at 8 bases. The germline V gene encodes CDR1 SGHNT and CDR2 YYREEE (reference sequence). The CDR3 sequence is 17 residues long. Trimming at V came to 4 bases and at J to 1 base, leaving 7 bases not matched to a gene. The CDR3 DNA is TGTGCCAGCAGCCCCCCAGGGGGCATGTCTGGGGCCAACGTCCTGACTTTC. Residues: CASSPPGGMSGANVLTF.

This clone showed up just once. This chain links TRBV25-1 with TRBJ2-3; 7 bases are a match to TRBD2. The germline V gene has CDR1 MGHDK and CDR2 SYGVNS. This CDR3 comprises 15 residues. V gave up 3 bases and J gave up 1 base; unmatched junction bases: 4. The CDR3 nucleotides are TGTGCCAGCAGTGACGGGGGGAGGGGCACAGATACGCAGTATTTT. Protein: CASSDGGRGTDTQYF.

This clone was observed a few times. The chain recombines TRBV2 with TRBJ2-7, with 9 bases lining up with TRBD1. With 6 bases clipped from V and 5 bases from J, the junction kept 2 bases outside the gene matches. Germline CDR1 SNHLY, CDR2 FYNNEI. The CDR3 totals 12 residues. DNA for the CDR3: TGTGCCAGCAGCGGGACAGGGAACGAGCAGTACTTC. Its translation is CASSGTGNEQYF.

The chain couples TRBV18 to TRBJ2-1, with a tentative D call TRBD2 (5 bases). The ends were cut back, 3 bases at V and 9 bases at J, with 9 bases in the middle. Germline V gene lookup returns CDR1 KGHSH and CDR2 LQKENI. This CDR3 has 12 amino acids. For the CDR3, the DNA is TGTGCCAGCTCACCGAAACGGGGTGAGCAGTTCTTC. Translation: CASSPKRGEQFF.

The rearrangement uses TRBV19 and TRBJ1-1, with D tentatively TRBD1 (6 bases). In germline, CDR1 is LNHDA, CDR2 SQIVND (reference sequence). This CDR3 region has 13 residues. Trimming took off 5 bases at V and 6 bases at J, with 13 bases between the two ends. The CDR3 region is CASSHRVLPEAFF. DNA for the CDR3: TGTGCCAGTAGTCACAGGGTACTACCTGAAGCTTTCTTT.

The J gene is TRBJ2-7, the V gene TRBV10-2, with a possible D match to TRBD1 (6 bases). This CDR3 has 13 residues. V lost 0 bases and J 3 bases, leaving 6 bases between the germline ends. Germline assignment: CDR1 WSHSY and CDR2 SAAADI. The CDR3 DNA sequence: TGCGCCAGCAGTGAGTCAGGGGGCTACGAGCAGTACTTC. Translated, it gives CASSESGGYEQYF.

This clone has a single count. The gene calls are TRBV6-4 and TRBJ1-1; possible D gene TRBD1, 5 bases. Trimming shortened V by 3 bases and J by 10 bases, and 12 bases separated the two germline ends. Per the germline V gene, CDR1 is MRHNA and CDR2 is SNTAGT. The CDR3 covers 12 residues. DNA of the CDR3: TGTGCCAGCAGTGAGGTTAGGGGAGGAGCTTTCTTT. It is translated as CASSEVRGGAFF.

Worth noting for this clone: One junction end does not reproduce the germline sequence, and a read error may be involved. The chain combines TRBV7-7 with TRBJ2-5; weak D call: TRBD1 (6 bases). CDR3 size: 14 residues. CDR1 SSHAT and CDR2 FNYEAQ come from the germline V gene (reference sequence). The CDR3 DNA sequence: TGTGCTAGCAGCTTAGGCGTATTGGCAGGGGACCAGGACTTC. Protein sequence: CASSLGVLAGDQDF.

The chain uses TRBV10-1 and TRBJ2-5, with D perhaps matching TRBD1 (6 bases). The CDR3 contains 14 residues. V was cut by 3 bases and J by 2 bases, with 10 bases left in between. The germline CDR1 and CDR2 sequences are WNHNN and SYGVQD (reference sequence). CDR3 DNA: TGCGCCAGCAGTGAATCGACAGGTCAAGAGACCCAGTACTTC. It codes for CASSESTGQETQYF.

The V and J genes are TRBV14 and TRBJ1-3, with D possibly TRBD1 on 6 matching bases. This CDR3 contains 16 residues. The V end lost 1 base, the J end lost 2 bases, and 12 bases lay between the germline ends. From germline, CDR1 is SGHDN and CDR2 FVKESK. The CDR3 DNA sequence: TGTGCCAGCAGCCAAGGCAGGGGAGATCCTGGAAACACCATATATTTT. Its translation: CASSQGRGDPGNTIYF.

The chain employs TRBV5-1 and TRBJ2-1, with 8 bases identical to TRBD2. V gave up 3 bases and J gave up 3 bases; unmatched junction bases: 5. Germline V lookup: CDR1 SGHRS, CDR2 YFSETQ. The CDR3 spans 15 residues. This chain's CDR3 is CASSYIAGLYNEQFF. In DNA, the CDR3 is TGCGCCAGCAGCTACATAGCGGGGCTCTACAATGAGCAGTTCTTC. Full variable domain (missing parts from reference TRBV5-1 and TRBJ2-1): KAGVTQTPRYLIKTRGQQVTLSCSPISGHRSVSWYQQTPGQGLQFLFEYFSETQRNKGNFPGRFSGRQFSNSRSEMNVSTLELGDSALYLCASSYIAGLYNEQFFGPGTRLTVL.

The rearrangement links TRBV29-1 to TRBJ2-1, with D perhaps TRBD2 (6 bases). Germline CDR1 SQVTM, CDR2 ANQGSEA. Trimming removed 0 bases at V and 8 bases at J, with 11 bases between. There are 13 residues in the CDR3. As DNA, the CDR3 is TGCAGCGTTGAAGACGGGAGAGGGTATGAGCAGTTCTTC. Protein product: CSVEDGRGYEQFF.

The V gene is TRBV11-2, the J gene TRBJ1-2; perhaps TRBD1 as D (6 bases). The CDR3 covers 15 residues. V lost 0 bases to trimming and J lost 7 bases, with 15 bases between them. CDR1 and CDR2 from the germline V gene are SGHAT and FQNNGV. The CDR3 DNA reads TGTGCCAGCAGCTTAGAAAGGGGGGGGAGGAGTGGCTACACCTTC. This translates into CASSLERGGRSGYTF.

This chain uses TRBV27 with TRBJ2-7; 11 bases match TRBD2. Germline loops: CDR1 MNHEY, CDR2 SMNVEV (reference sequence). With 6 bases clipped from V and 1 base from J, the junction kept 2 bases outside the gene matches. This CDR3 region has 14 residues. This CDR3 is CASSGLAGSYEQYF. The CDR3 nucleotides read TGTGCCAGCAGCGGACTAGCGGGTTCCTACGAGCAGTACTTC.

The chain combines TRBV18 with TRBJ2-1, with D possibly matching TRBD2 (6 bases). This CDR3 is built from 17 residues. Germline-derived CDR1 and CDR2 are KGHSH and LQKENI. V lost 2 bases to trimming and J lost 0 bases, with 14 bases between them. CDR3 coding DNA: TGTGCCAGCTCACCAATCCCTGGGGGGAGCTCCTACAATGAGCAGTTCTTC. It is translated as CASSPIPGGSSYNEQFF.